Listed below are T cell receptor beta chains from one sample, sequenced in a study of shared clonotypes between healthy human individuals. TCRdb's table, derived via immunoSEQ multiplex PCR, lists solely in-frame clones and lacks some. Of around 1.1 million clones detected, approximately 78% appear once; the ten largest clones hold 0.55% to 0.7%. The sequenced sample consisted of memory CD4+ T cells from PBMCs. The receptors come from a man between 18 and 29 years old in good health. Some clones in this sample may be carry-over from other donors' samples. Both conserved end residues are part of each CDR3. Fields, in order: CDR3 length, clone size, J gene, D gene, V gene, CDR3 protein, CDR3 DNA. D genes are given only for firm matches. Size is stated for part of the rows, as once, few or many counts, or as a class when the clone is expanded.

cdr3_length: 13
clone_size: .
j_call: TRBJ2-6
d_call: .
v_call: TRBV2
cdr3_aa: CASSRSGANVLTF
cdr3_nt: TGTGCCAGCAGCAGGTCTGGGGCCAACGTCCTGACTTTC

cdr3_length: 16
clone_size: .
j_call: TRBJ1-3
d_call: TRBD1
v_call: TRBV7-3
cdr3_aa: CASSSPGQGARNTIYF
cdr3_nt: TGTGCCAGCAGCTCACCGGGACAGGGGGCTAGAAACACCATATATTTT

cdr3_length: 13
clone_size: .
j_call: TRBJ1-3
d_call: .
v_call: TRBV28
cdr3_aa: CASKLNAGNTIYF
cdr3_nt: TGTGCCAGCAAACTAAATGCTGGAAACACCATATATTTT

cdr3_length: 15
clone_size: .
j_call: TRBJ2-7
d_call: .
v_call: TRBV10-3
cdr3_aa: CAISESEGKGYEQYF
cdr3_nt: TGTGCCATCAGTGAGTCAGAGGGAAAAGGTTACGAGCAGTACTTC

cdr3_length: 16
clone_size: .
j_call: TRBJ1-1
d_call: .
v_call: TRBV15
cdr3_aa: CATSRDMVARGTEAFF
cdr3_nt: TGTGCCACCAGCAGAGATATGGTCGCACGGGGCACTGAAGCTTTCTTT

cdr3_length: 12
clone_size: few
j_call: TRBJ1-4
d_call: .
v_call: TRBV29-1
cdr3_aa: CSAVKGGEKLFF
cdr3_nt: TGCAGCGCTGTAAAGGGTGGTGAAAAACTGTTTTTT

cdr3_length: 20
clone_size: .
j_call: TRBJ2-2
d_call: TRBD1
v_call: TRBV4-2
cdr3_aa: CASSQELGDRAIGGTGELFF
cdr3_nt: TGTGCCAGCAGCCAAGAACTGGGAGACAGGGCGATTGGGGGCACCGGGGAGCTGTTTTTT

cdr3_length: 13
clone_size: .
j_call: TRBJ2-1
d_call: .
v_call: TRBV7-2
cdr3_aa: CASSWARGNEQFF
cdr3_nt: TGTGCCAGCAGCTGGGCCCGGGGCAATGAGCAGTTCTTC

cdr3_length: 15
clone_size: .
j_call: TRBJ2-1
d_call: TRBD1
v_call: TRBV2
cdr3_aa: CASSAGTGGYNEQFF
cdr3_nt: TGTGCCAGCAGCGCCGGGACAGGGGGCTACAATGAGCAGTTCTTC

cdr3_length: 15
clone_size: .
j_call: TRBJ1-2
d_call: TRBD1
v_call: TRBV28
cdr3_aa: CASRRDRGRSEGYTF
cdr3_nt: TGTGCCAGCAGACGGGACAGGGGGAGGTCGGAGGGCTACACCTTC

cdr3_length: 15
clone_size: .
j_call: TRBJ2-2
d_call: TRBD2
v_call: TRBV25-1
cdr3_aa: CASRRTSGKTGELFF
cdr3_nt: TGTGCCAGCAGAAGGACTAGCGGGAAAACCGGGGAGCTGTTTTTT

cdr3_length: 14
clone_size: once
j_call: TRBJ1-1
d_call: TRBD1
v_call: TRBV7-3
cdr3_aa: CASSLGTEGTEAFF
cdr3_nt: TGTGCCAGCAGCTTAGGGACAGAAGGCACTGAAGCTTTCTTT

cdr3_length: 13
clone_size: .
j_call: TRBJ1-1
d_call: .
v_call: TRBV9
cdr3_aa: CASSVGWKSEAFF
cdr3_nt: TGTGCCAGCAGCGTAGGGTGGAAGAGTGAAGCTTTCTTT

cdr3_length: 13
clone_size: .
j_call: TRBJ2-2
d_call: .
v_call: TRBV6-4
cdr3_aa: CASKLTGTGELFF
cdr3_nt: TGTGCCAGCAAACTTACAGGCACCGGGGAGCTGTTTTTT